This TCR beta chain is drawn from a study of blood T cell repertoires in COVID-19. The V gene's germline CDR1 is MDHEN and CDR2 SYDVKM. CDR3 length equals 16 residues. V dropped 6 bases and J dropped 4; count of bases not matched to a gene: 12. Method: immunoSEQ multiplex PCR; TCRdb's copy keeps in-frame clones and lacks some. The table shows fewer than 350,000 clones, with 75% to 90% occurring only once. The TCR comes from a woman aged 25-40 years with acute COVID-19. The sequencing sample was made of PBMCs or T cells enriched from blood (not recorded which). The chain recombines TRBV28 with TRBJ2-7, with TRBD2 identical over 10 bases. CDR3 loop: CASRMGASGSFYEQYF. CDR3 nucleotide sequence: TGTGCCAGCAGAATGGGGGCTAGCGGGAGTTTTTACGAGCAGTACTTC.